These T cell receptor beta chains were read from a single sample in a study of T cells expressing NK-cell markers. From the 5' RACE reads, TCRdb lists one entry per CDR3 protein and no DNA. The repertoire shows approximately 550,000 distinct CDR3 sequences; the top ten hold about 3.6%. Input material: blood T cells: a sorted CD56 or NKG2C T cell subset, CD4+ or CD8+ T cells, or bulk PBMC T cells (not recorded which). Receptor source: a man aged 18 to 35 in good health. CDR3s include the opening cysteine and the closing phenylalanine or tryptophan. Fields, in order: V gene, J gene, CDR3 protein.

>TRBV27|TRBJ2-5
CASSFVGRYQETQYF
>TRBV12-3/TRBV12-4|TRBJ2-3
CASSHGSPGTRNGDTQYF
>TRBV27|TRBJ2-5
CASSLAAGKIQETQYF
>TRBV18|TRBJ2-5
CASSPGDSKETQYF
>TRBV6-5|TRBJ1-1
CASSFKMTGSGTEAFF
>TRBV15|TRBJ2-3
CATSTLQGAETDTQYF
>TRBV21-1|TRBJ1-2
CASSKGGGRNYGYTF
>TRBV4-1|TRBJ1-4
CASSQDGTVYEKLFF
>TRBV5-1|TRBJ1-3
CASSLGSSSGNTIYF
>TRBV5-1|TRBJ2-2
CASRETSGGTGELFF
>TRBV7-9|TRBJ2-2
CASSALGVTVNTGELFF
>TRBV28|TRBJ2-5
CASNRQGAQETQYF
>TRBV28|TRBJ2-7
CASTNWGGGRNEQYF
>TRBV25-1|TRBJ2-2
CATLSYAGELFF
>TRBV27|TRBJ1-2
CASSFSGGGNGYTF
>TRBV20-1|TRBJ1-6
CSARLTLRSSSSRSPLHF